This T cell receptor (beta chain) was recovered during a study of OX40 agonist ivuxolimab in advanced cancers. Regarding the research as a whole: Ivuxolimab, which targeted the costimulatory receptor OX40 (CD134), was an agonistic, fully human IgG2 monoclonal antibody. Intravenous ivuxolimab was administered to patients every 2 weeks at six dose levels: 0.01, 0.1, 0.3, 1.5, 3 and 10 mg/kg. Of the 50 or so patients in dose escalation, about 20 had hepatocellular carcinoma, roughly 15 had melanoma, 9 had renal cell carcinoma and 9 had head and neck cancer. A male proportion of nearly 85% and a mean age of 60 years, ranging from about 20 to 85, were recorded for the dose-escalation cohort. Patients were allowed to have had prior anti-PD-1, anti-PD-L1 or anti-CTLA-4 therapy, and 40% to 45% of the dose-escalation patients had been treated with checkpoint inhibitors. Partial responses were achieved by three dose-escalation patients, of whom one had hepatocellular carcinoma and two had cutaneous melanoma. Peripheral TCRbeta sequencing was intended to test whether TCR sequence diversity was altered and clonal T-cell expansion was caused by ivuxolimab. The paper describes the monotherapy dose-escalation part (N ≈ 51 patients) of the phase I trial of ivuxolimab. The study at large found these results: Low levels of normalized T-cell clonal expansion were also shown by some nonresponding patients. Antigen specificity was not determined for the clonally expanded peripheral T cells. On average, CD8+ T cells showed more expanded clones than CD4+ T cells after ivuxolimab. In the 0.1-3.0 mg/kg groups, partial responders were among the patients with the lowest normalized peripheral clonal expansion, particularly in CD8+ T cells. Clonal expansion of both CD4+ and CD8+ blood T cells was observed from baseline to week 6 at doses 0.1 to 3.0 mg/kg.

Points on this clone: What this receptor recognizes is not known. No quality values exist for individual bases; no much larger clone is one base distant.

To sequence the TCRbeta CDR3 region, genomic DNA was isolated from the sorted cells. The immunoSEQ Assay was used for sequencing of TCRbeta CDR3 regions. The immuneACCESS repertoire file appears here via TCRdb, limited to in-frame rearrangements. These files lack a portion of the clones; in checked studies, under half of the deficit traces to unresolved V genes, and the cause of the others is not known. The sample contains 15,000 to 20,000 clones, about four fifths of them found a single time. The ten largest clonotypes hold 20% to 30% of the sample. Patients with a history of autoimmune disease or receiving systemic immunosuppression were excluded from the trial. Peripheral blood for TCR sequencing was drawn from every dose cohort at baseline, at cycle 4 day 1 and at cycle 7 day 1. The samples were taken from a phase I, first-in-human, multicenter, open-label dose-escalation trial of ivuxolimab. The trial enrolled adults with locally advanced or metastatic head and neck squamous cell, hepatocellular, melanoma or renal cell carcinoma. Before TCR sequencing, CD4+ T cells and CD8+ T cells were sorted from peripheral blood as separate populations.

The CDR3 has 12 amino acids, counting the end cysteine and phenylalanine. Just the 36-base CDR3 DNA is kept, in frame starting at base 1. CDR1 is given as SGHRS and CDR2 as YFSETQ, both from the germline V gene. A distance of 8 bases separates the germline ends of V and J, which lose 7 bases and 0 bases respectively. This receptor chain uses TRBV5-1 and TRBJ2-7, with the D gene uncertain. The sequencing here drew on CD4+ or CD8+ T cells sorted from blood, taken in a trial of the OX40 agonist ivuxolimab. The receptor's source is an adult with an advanced solid tumor such as melanoma, head and neck, liver or kidney cancer. CDR3 sequence: CASGLSSYEQYF. The nucleotides are TGCGCCAGCGGGTTGTCCTCCTACGAGCAGTACTTC.